This T cell receptor beta chain was sequenced during a study of CD8+CD57+ T cells in acquired aplastic anemia. Study details: Average DNA yield from sorted CD4+ and CD8+ cells was about 2.9 ug.

An expansion of CD8+CD57+ cells by flow cytometry had been shown in patients chosen for sequencing. Severe acquired aplastic anemia was diagnosed in all patients. This CDR3 has 15 residues. Germline assignment: CDR1 SGHTA and CDR2 FQGTGA. The junction had 4 bases not matched to a gene; V was cut back by 3 bases and J by 4 bases. Study findings and constraints: CD8+ Simpson's diversity in patients was not significantly different from that in controls. Some 30 shared CD8+ CDR3s appeared highly expressed within patients' immunodominant clones.

Genomic DNA provided the template from which TCR beta VDJ and CDR3 profiles were obtained. From the reads, TCRdb called clonotypes with MiXCR, one entry per CDR3 protein. This table holds 160,000 or so distinct CDR3 sequences, about 50% found once. Comments on this clonotype: Its antigen remains unknown.

The chain couples TRBV7-3 to TRBJ2-1; 9 nucleotides match TRBD2. The source is a human donor with aplastic anemia. Sequencing was performed on sorted CD4+, CD8+, or CD8+CD57+ T cells (not recorded which) from PBMCs. For the CDR3, the DNA is TGTGCCAGCAGCTTTAGCGGGGGATCATACAATGAGCAGTTCTTC. Its translation is CASSFSGGSYNEQFF.